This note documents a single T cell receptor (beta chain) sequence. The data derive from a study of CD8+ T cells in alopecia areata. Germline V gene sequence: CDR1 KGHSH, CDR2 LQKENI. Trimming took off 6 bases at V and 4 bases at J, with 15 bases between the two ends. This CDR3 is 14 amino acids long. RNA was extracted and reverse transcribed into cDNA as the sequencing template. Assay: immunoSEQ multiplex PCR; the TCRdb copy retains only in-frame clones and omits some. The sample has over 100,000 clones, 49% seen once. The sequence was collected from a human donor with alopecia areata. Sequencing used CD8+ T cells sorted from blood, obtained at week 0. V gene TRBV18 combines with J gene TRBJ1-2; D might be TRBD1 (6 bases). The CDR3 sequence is CASSLIRDIYGYTF. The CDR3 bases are TGTGCCAGCTCCCTCATCCGGGACATCTATGGCTACACCTTC.